Listed below are T cell receptor beta chains from one sample, sequenced in a study of beta chain features in type 1 diabetes. Assay used: immunoSEQ multiplex PCR; TCRdb lists only in-frame clones, some missing. The sample gives about 700,000 clones, 13% of which show up once; less than 0.025% is in the top ten. Sequenced sample: naive CD4+ T cells from blood. These receptors originate from a man between 18 and 35 years old with type 1 diabetes. Both conserved end residues are part of each CDR3. A D gene is named only where the DNA matches it firmly. Clone size is shown for a subset of rows, as once, few, many or a class of expanded clone.

CDR3 protein	CDR3 DNA	V gene	D gene	clone size	J gene
CASTGLARATDTQYF	TGTGCCAGCACCGGGCTAGCGAGGGCCACAGATACGCAGTATTTT	TRBV27	NA	NA	TRBJ2-3
CASSRGTGSGNTEAFF	TGTGCCAGCAGCCGGGGGACAGGGTCAGGGAACACTGAAGCTTTCTTT	TRBV5-4	TRBD1	few	TRBJ1-1
CASSIDAGTGANVLTF	TGCGCCAGCAGCATTGACGCAGGGACAGGGGCCAACGTCCTGACTTTC	TRBV5-1	NA	NA	TRBJ2-6
CAWSELNSPLHF	TGTGCCTGGAGTGAACTGAATTCACCCCTCCACTTT	TRBV30	NA	few	TRBJ1-6
CASSIVGRRPAGQYF	TGTGCCAGTAGTATAGTTGGACGGCGACCAGCCGGCCAGTACTTC	TRBV19	NA	few	TRBJ2-5
CAISAYRTSYNEQFF	TGTGCCATCAGTGCCTACAGGACATCCTACAATGAGCAGTTCTTC	TRBV10-3	NA	NA	TRBJ2-1
CASSYLAGYGYTF	TGTGCCAGCAGTTACCTGGCCGGCTATGGCTACACCTTC	TRBV2	NA	few	TRBJ1-2
CASSPGPEQYF	TGTGCCAGCAGCCCTGGACCTGAGCAGTACTTC	TRBV14	NA	few	TRBJ2-7
CASTLAGTGGIAFF	TGTGCCAGCACCCTAGCCGGGACAGGGGGCATAGCTTTCTTT	TRBV6-5	TRBD1	NA	TRBJ1-1
CASSQDGVPGGGYTF	TGCGCCAGCAGCCAAGATGGGGTTCCGGGAGGTGGCTACACCTTC	TRBV4-1	NA	few	TRBJ1-2
CASRRGHTEAFF	TGTGCCAGCAGGCGGGGGCACACTGAAGCTTTCTTT	TRBV6-5	NA	NA	TRBJ1-1
CAWEDRYNEKLFF	TGTGCCTGGGAGGACAGGTACAATGAAAAACTGTTTTTT	TRBV30	TRBD1	few	TRBJ1-4
CASSGRTNTGELFF	TGCGCCAGCAGCGGACGGACAAACACCGGGGAGCTGTTTTTT	TRBV5-1	NA	few	TRBJ2-2
CASSQQGGTDTQYF	TGCGCCAGCAGCCAGCAAGGGGGCACAGATACGCAGTATTTT	TRBV4-1	NA	few	TRBJ2-3
CASSQVGLSTDTQYF	TGCGCCAGCAGCCAAGTAGGGCTCAGCACAGATACGCAGTATTTT	TRBV4-1	NA	NA	TRBJ2-3
CASGRGQGSETQYF	TGTGCCAGCGGACGAGGACAGGGCTCAGAGACCCAGTACTTC	TRBV27	TRBD1	few	TRBJ2-5
CASSIAGGPSGELFF	TGTGCCAGCAGCATAGCGGGGGGGCCCTCCGGGGAGCTGTTTTTT	TRBV11-2	TRBD2	few	TRBJ2-2
CASSAGTGWNEQFF	TGTGCCAGCAGCGCTGGGACAGGTTGGAATGAGCAGTTCTTC	TRBV11-3	TRBD1	few	TRBJ2-1
CASSPRTSTDTQYF	TGTGCCAGCAGCCCACGGACTAGTACAGATACGCAGTATTTT	TRBV5-8	TRBD2	few	TRBJ2-3
CASSLATASRRSSPLHF	TGTGCCAGCAGCTTAGCGACAGCTAGTCGTAGGAGTTCACCCCTCCACTTT	TRBV7-9	NA	few	TRBJ1-6
CATSRDRNEKLFF	TGTGCCACCAGCAGAGACAGGAATGAAAAACTGTTTTTT	TRBV15	NA	NA	TRBJ1-4
CASSFGTGPDTQYF	TGCGCCAGCAGCTTCGGGACAGGGCCAGATACGCAGTATTTT	TRBV5-1	TRBD1	few	TRBJ2-3
CASRSSPAGVTDTQYF	TGTGCCAGCAGATCCTCTCCAGCGGGGGTCACAGATACGCAGTATTTT	TRBV11-1	TRBD2	NA	TRBJ2-3